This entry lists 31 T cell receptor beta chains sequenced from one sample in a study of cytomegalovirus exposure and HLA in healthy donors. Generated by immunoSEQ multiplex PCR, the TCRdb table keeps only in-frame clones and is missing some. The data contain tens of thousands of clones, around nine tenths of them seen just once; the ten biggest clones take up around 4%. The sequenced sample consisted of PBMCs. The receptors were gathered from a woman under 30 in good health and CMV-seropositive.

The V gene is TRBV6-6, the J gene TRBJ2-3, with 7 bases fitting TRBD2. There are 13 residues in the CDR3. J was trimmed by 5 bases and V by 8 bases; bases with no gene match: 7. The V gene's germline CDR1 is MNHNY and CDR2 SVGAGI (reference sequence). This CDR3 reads CASGRGAGDTQYF. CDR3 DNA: TGTGCCAGCGGGAGGGGCGCTGGAGATACGCAGTATTTT.

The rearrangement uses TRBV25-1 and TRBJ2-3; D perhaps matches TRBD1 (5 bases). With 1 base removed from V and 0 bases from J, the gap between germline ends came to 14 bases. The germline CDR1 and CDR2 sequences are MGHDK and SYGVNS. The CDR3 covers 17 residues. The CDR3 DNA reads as TGTGCCAGCAGTGAATTGGGTGGGGCCATTAGCACAGATACGCAGTATTTT. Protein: CASSELGGAISTDTQYF.

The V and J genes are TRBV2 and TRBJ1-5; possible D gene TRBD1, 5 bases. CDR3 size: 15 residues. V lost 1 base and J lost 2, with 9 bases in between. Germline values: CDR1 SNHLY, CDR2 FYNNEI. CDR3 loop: CASSEGRGGNQPQHF. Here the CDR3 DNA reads TGTGCCAGCAGTGAAGGCCGGGGGGGCAATCAGCCCCAGCATTTT.

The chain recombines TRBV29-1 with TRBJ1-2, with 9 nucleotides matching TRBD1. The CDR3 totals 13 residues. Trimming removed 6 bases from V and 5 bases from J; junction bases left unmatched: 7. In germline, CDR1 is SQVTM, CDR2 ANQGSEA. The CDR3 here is CSVGGTGLYGYTF. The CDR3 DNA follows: TGCAGCGTGGGGGGGACAGGGCTATATGGCTACACCTTC.

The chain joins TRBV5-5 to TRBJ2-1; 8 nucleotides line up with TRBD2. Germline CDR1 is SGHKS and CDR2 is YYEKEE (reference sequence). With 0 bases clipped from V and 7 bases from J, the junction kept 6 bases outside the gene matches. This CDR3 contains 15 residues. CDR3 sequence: CASSLESGGLNEQFF. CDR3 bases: TGTGCCAGCAGCTTGGAGAGCGGGGGCCTTAATGAGCAGTTCTTC.

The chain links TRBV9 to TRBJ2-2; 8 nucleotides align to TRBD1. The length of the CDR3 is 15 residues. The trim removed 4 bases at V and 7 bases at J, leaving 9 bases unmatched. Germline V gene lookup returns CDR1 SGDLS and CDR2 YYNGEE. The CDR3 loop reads CASSSWTGQNGELFF. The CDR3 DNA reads TGTGCCAGCAGCTCGTGGACAGGGCAAAACGGGGAGCTGTTTTTT.

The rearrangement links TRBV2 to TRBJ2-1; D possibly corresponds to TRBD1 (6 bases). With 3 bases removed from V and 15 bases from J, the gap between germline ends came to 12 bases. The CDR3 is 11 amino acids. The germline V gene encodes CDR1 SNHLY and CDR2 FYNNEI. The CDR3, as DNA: TGTGCCAGCAGTGAGGGGGCGCCCCCGTTCTTC. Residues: CASSEGAPPFF.

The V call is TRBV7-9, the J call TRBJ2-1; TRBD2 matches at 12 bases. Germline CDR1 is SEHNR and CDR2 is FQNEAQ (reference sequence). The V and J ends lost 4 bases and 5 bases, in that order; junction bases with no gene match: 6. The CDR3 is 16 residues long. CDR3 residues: CASSSTSGSTNNEQFF. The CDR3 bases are TGTGCCAGCAGCTCGACTAGCGGGAGCACCAACAATGAGCAGTTCTTC.

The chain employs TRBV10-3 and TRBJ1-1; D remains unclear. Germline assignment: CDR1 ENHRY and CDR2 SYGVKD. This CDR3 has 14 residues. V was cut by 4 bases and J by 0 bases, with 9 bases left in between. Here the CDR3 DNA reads TGTGCCATCAGTGTAACGGGGATGAACACTGAAGCTTTCTTT. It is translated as CAISVTGMNTEAFF.

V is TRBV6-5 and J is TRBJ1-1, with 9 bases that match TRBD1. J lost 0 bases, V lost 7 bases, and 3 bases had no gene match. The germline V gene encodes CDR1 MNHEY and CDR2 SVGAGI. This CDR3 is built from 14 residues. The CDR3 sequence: CASTDRGMNTEAFF. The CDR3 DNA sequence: TGTGCCAGCACCGACAGGGGGATGAACACTGAAGCTTTCTTT.

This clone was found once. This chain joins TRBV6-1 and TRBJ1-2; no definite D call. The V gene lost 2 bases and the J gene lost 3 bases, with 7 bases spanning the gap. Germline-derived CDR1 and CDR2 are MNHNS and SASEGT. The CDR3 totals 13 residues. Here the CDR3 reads CASSENGDYGYTF. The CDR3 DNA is TGTGCCAGCAGTGAAAACGGGGACTATGGCTACACCTTC.

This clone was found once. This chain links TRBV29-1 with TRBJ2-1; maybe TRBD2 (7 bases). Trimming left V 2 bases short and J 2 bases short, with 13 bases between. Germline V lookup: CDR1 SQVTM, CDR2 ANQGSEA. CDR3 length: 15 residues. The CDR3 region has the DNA TGCAGCGTTGAAACTACAGGGAGGGCCTACAATGAGCAGTTCTTC. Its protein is CSVETTGRAYNEQFF.

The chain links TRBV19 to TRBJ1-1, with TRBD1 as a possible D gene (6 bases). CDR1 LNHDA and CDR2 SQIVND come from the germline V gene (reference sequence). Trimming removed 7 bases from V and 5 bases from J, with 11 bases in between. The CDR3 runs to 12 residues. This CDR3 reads CASMAGVTEAFF. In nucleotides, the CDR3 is TGTGCCAGTATGGCAGGGGTAACTGAAGCTTTCTTT.

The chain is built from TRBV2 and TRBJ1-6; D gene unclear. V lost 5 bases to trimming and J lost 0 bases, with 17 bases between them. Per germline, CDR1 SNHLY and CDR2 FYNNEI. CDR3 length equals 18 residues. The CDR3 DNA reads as TGTGCCAGCAGTTTAGAGACGGACGGGAGCTCCTATAATTCACCCCTCCACTTT. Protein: CASSLETDGSSYNSPLHF.

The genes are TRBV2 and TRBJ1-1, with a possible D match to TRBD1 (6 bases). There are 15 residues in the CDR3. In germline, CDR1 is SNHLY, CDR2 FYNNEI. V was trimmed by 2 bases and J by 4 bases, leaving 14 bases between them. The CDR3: CASSESLQGSTEAFF. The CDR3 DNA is TGTGCCAGCAGTGAATCGTTACAGGGTTCCACTGAAGCTTTCTTT.

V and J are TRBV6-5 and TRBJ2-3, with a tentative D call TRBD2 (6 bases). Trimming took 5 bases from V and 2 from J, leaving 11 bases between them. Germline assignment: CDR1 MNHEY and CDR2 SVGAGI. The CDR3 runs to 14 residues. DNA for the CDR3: TGTGCCAGCAGTCGCCGGGACTCCACAGATACGCAGTATTTT. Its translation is CASSRRDSTDTQYF.

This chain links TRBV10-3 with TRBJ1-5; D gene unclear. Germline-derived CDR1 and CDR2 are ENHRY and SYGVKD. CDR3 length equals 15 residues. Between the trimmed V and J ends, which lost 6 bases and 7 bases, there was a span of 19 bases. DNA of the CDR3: TGTGCCATCAGCAAAGAACGGGGAAATAGGCAGCCCCAGCATTTT. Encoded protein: CAISKERGNRQPQHF.

DNA of the CDR3: TGCGCCAGCAGCCAAGGGGACAGACAGGTCTATGGCTACACCTTC. Encoded protein: CASSQGDRQVYGYTF. This chain connects TRBV4-1 to TRBJ1-2; TRBD1 agrees at 7 bases. J lost 4 bases, V lost 1 base, and 6 bases had no gene match. CDR3 length: 15 amino acids. Germline CDR1 and CDR2: MGHRA and YSYEKL.

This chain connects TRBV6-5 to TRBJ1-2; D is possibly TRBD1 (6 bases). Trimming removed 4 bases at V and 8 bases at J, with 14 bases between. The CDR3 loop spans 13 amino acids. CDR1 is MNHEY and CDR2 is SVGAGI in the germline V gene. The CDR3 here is CASSLAGAWGYTF. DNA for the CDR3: TGTGCCAGCAGTTTAGCAGGGGCCTGGGGCTACACCTTC.

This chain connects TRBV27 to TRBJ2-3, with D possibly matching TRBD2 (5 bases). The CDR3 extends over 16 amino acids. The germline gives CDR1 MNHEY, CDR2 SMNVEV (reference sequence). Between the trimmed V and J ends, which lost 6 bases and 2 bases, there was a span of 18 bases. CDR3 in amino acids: CASSVGSGQYTDTQYF. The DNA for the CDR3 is TGTGCCAGCAGCGTAGGGAGTGGCCAATACACAGATACGCAGTATTTT.

CDR3 sequence reads: CASSSVGGPYEQYF. The DNA of the CDR3 is TGTGCCAGCAGCTCCGTGGGGGGGCCCTACGAGCAGTACTTC. V gene TRBV7-2 combines with J gene TRBJ2-7, with D perhaps TRBD2 (7 bases). The germline gives CDR1 SGHTA, CDR2 FQGNSA. There are 14 residues in the CDR3. V lost 4 bases and J 2 bases, leaving 12 bases between the germline ends.

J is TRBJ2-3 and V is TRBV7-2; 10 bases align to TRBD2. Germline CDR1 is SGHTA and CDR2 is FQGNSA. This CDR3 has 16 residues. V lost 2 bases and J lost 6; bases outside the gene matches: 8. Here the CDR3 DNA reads TGTGCCAGCAGCTTAACTGGAGCGGGGGGGCCGGATACGCAGTATTTT. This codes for CASSLTGAGGPDTQYF.

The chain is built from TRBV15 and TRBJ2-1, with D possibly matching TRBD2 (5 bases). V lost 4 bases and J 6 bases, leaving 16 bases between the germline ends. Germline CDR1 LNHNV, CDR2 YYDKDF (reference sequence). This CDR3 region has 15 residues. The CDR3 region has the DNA TGTGCCACCAGCATTAGGTGGGCCGGGATCAATGAGCAGTTCTTC. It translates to CATSIRWAGINEQFF.

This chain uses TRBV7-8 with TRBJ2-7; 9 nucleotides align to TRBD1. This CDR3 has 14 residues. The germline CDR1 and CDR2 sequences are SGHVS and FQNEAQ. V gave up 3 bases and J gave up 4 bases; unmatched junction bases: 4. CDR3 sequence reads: CASSFVGQGYEQYF. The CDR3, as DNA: TGTGCCAGCAGCTTTGTAGGACAGGGGTACGAGCAGTACTTC.

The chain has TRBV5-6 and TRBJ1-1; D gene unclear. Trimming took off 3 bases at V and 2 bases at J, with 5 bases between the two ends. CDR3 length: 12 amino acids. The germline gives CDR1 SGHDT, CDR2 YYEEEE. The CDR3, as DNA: TGTGCCAGCAGCTCAGGAAACACTGAAGCTTTCTTT. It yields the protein CASSSGNTEAFF.

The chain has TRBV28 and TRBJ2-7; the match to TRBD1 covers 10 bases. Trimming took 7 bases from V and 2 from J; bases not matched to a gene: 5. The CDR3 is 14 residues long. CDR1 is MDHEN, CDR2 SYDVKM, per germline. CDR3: CASTGQGGTYEQYF. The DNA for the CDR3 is TGTGCCAGCACCGGACAGGGGGGTACCTACGAGCAGTACTTC.

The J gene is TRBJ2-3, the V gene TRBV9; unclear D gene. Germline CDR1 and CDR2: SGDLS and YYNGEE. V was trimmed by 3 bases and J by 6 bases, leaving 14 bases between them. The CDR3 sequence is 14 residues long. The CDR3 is CASSAGRGQDTQYF. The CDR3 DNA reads TGTGCCAGCAGCGCCGGCCGCGGCCAGGATACGCAGTATTTT.

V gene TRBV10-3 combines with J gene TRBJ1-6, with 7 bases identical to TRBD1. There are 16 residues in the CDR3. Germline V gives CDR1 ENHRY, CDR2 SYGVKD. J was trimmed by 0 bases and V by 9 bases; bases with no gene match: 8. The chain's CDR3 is CAIRGTASSYNSPLHF. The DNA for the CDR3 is TGTGCCATAAGAGGGACAGCAAGCTCCTATAATTCACCCCTCCACTTT.

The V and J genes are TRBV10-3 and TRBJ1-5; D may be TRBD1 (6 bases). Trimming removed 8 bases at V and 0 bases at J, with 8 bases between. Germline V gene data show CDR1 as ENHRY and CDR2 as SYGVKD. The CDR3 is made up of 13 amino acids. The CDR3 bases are TGTGCCATCGGACAGAATAGCAATCAGCCCCAGCATTTT. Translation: CAIGQNSNQPQHF.

CDR3 sequence reads: CASSQDFVAGGLETQYF. The DNA of the CDR3 is TGTGCCAGCAGCCAAGATTTTGTAGCGGGAGGACTCGAGACCCAGTACTTC. V and J are TRBV14 and TRBJ2-5; 10 bases are a match to TRBD2. The junction had 9 bases not matched to a gene; V was cut back by 0 bases and J by 5 bases. Germline V CDR1 and CDR2: SGHDN, FVKESK. The CDR3 has 17 amino acids.

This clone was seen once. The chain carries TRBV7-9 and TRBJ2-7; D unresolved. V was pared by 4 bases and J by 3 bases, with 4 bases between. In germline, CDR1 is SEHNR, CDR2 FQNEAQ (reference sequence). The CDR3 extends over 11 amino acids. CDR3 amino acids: CASSSYYEQYF. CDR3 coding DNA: TGTGCCAGCAGCTCGTACTACGAGCAGTACTTC.